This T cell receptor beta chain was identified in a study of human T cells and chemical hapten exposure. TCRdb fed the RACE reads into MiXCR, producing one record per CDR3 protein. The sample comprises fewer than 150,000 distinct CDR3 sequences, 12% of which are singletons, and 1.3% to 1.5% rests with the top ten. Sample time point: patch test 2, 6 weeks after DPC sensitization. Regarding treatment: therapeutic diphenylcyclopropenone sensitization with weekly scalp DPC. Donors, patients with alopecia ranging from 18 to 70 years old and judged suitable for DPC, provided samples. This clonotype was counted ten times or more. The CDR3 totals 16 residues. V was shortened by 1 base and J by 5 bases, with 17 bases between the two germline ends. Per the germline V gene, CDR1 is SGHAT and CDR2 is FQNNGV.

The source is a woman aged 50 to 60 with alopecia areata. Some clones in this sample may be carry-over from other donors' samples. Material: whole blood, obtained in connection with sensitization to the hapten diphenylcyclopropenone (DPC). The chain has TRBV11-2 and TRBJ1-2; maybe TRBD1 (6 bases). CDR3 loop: CASSLGRGGREYGYTF. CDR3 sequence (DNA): TGTGCCAGCAGCTTAGGTCGGGGGGGCAGGGAGTATGGCTACACCTTC.